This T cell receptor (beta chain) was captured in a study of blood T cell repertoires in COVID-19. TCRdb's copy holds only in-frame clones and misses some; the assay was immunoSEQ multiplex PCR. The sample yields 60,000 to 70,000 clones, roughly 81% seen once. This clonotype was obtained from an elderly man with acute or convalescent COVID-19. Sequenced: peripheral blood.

The CDR3 bases are TGTGCCAGTAGTATACAGGGGGGAGTGCAGACCCAGTACTTC. It translates to CASSIQGGVQTQYF. The J gene is TRBJ2-5, the V gene TRBV19; D may be TRBD1 (7 bases). Per the germline V gene, CDR1 is LNHDA and CDR2 is SQIVND (reference sequence). The V end lost 2 bases, the J end lost 6 bases, and 13 bases lay between the germline ends. This CDR3 region has 14 residues.